The T cell receptor beta chain under discussion was sequenced for a study of cytomegalovirus exposure and HLA in healthy donors. This clone has just a few counts. The sample holds other DNA sequences that translate to the same CDR3. V dropped 5 bases and J dropped 10; count of bases not matched to a gene: 4. This CDR3 region has 12 residues. Germline values: CDR1 SGHTA, CDR2 FQGNSA. Use of 60 Vbeta and 13 Jbeta primers characterized the PCR. Libraries were prepared by immunoSEQ multiplex PCR; TCRdb keeps only in-frame clonotypes and omits some of them. The sample has about 130,000 clones, around 76% seen once; the top ten hold less than 15%.

The chain recombines TRBV7-2 with TRBJ2-1, with TRBD1 matching over 8 bases. The specimen sequenced was PBMCs. This TCR was sampled from a woman aged 55-75 years in good health and CMV-seropositive. The CDR3 reads CASSTRDREQFF. DNA for the CDR3: TGTGCCAGCAGCACCCGGGACAGGGAGCAGTTCTTC.